The T cell receptor beta chain described here comes from a study of blood T cell repertoires in COVID-19. Study-wide context: The origin of the acute and convalescent COVID-19 samples was the United States, Italy and Spain.

The table came from immunoSEQ multiplex PCR; TCRdb's copy has only in-frame clones and leaves some out. Counted here are about 130,000 clones, more than 85% occurring once; the ten biggest clones make up more than 3.5%. Recruited during active infection, patients (from Seattle) were subsequently followed longitudinally. This receptor was obtained from a man in his 60s with COVID-19, enrolled during active disease. The specimen sequenced was peripheral blood.

The CDR3 region is CAWSLEGWSNQPQHF. In DNA form, the CDR3 reads TGTGCCTGGAGCCTCGAGGGTTGGAGCAATCAGCCCCAGCATTTT. The V gene is TRBV30, the J gene TRBJ1-5; D ambiguous. The CDR3 totals 15 residues. In germline, CDR1 is GTSNPN, CDR2 SVGIG (reference sequence). Trimming shortened V by 3 bases and J by 1 base, and 13 bases separated the two germline ends.